This TCR beta chain was found in a study of T cell responses to AZD1222 COVID-19 vaccine. There are 17 residues in the CDR3. With 2 bases clipped from V and 3 bases from J, the junction kept 11 bases outside the gene matches. CDR1 SGHNT and CDR2 YYREEE come from the germline V gene (reference sequence). For this clone: Its cognate antigen is unknown.

Here immunoSEQ multiplex PCR was the method, and the copy in TCRdb shows in-frame clones only, minus some. In the table there are 140,000 or so clones, roughly nine tenths of which are singletons. Overall study results and limits: Sampling that yielded the repertoires occurred only after the peak T cell response. Unmutated variant regions are reportedly the target of nearly half of TCRs that are spike-specific. Clonal diversity may have been underestimated in mostly white British donors. Spike-specific TCR breadth rose after two AZD1222 doses, and depth rose as well.

This chain links TRBV5-4 with TRBJ2-7; 10 bases fit TRBD1. Sequenced here: peripheral blood, sampled on day 0 of AZD1222 vaccination. The TCR comes from an adult in good health. CDR3 coding DNA: TGTGCCAGCAGCTTACCCTCCGGGACAGGGGATATCTACGAGCAGTACTTC. Translating it yields CASSLPSGTGDIYEQYF.